Shown below are 16 T cell receptor beta chains from a single sample sequenced in a study of CD8 T cells in Susac syndrome (dated by TCRdb to the late 2010s). Receptor libraries were prepared by the immunoSEQ multiplex PCR assay. RNA was extracted using the RNeasy kit, and roughly 0.5 to 1 ug of the RNA was reverse transcribed with random hexamers. TCRdb reanalyzed the raw reads on its own, using fastp at Q25 for trimming and MiXCR for clone calling, and kept in-frame beta chains. One record per CDR3 amino acid sequence lists the most common genes and DNA. The sample has 92,000 or so distinct CDR3 sequences on record, 95% to 97% of them singletons. Of the sample, about 0.68% falls within the top ten clones. The source material was CD8+ T cells from PBMCs. The source is a human donor with Susac syndrome.

The sample holds one count of this clonotype. The rearrangement links TRBV20-1 to TRBJ1-1; D remains ambiguous. This CDR3 comprises 14 residues. Germline V lookup: CDR1 DFQATT, CDR2 SNEGSKA (reference sequence). Trimming removed 3 bases at V and 0 bases at J, with 11 bases between. CDR3 region: CSARVEVVNTEAFF. As DNA, the CDR3 is TGCAGTGCTAGGGTGGAGGTCGTGAACACTGAAGCTTTCTTT.

The chain uses TRBV10-3 and TRBJ2-3, with 8 nucleotides matching TRBD2. V shed 7 bases, J shed 6 bases, and the junction held 9 bases outside the gene matches. The CDR3 totals 14 residues. Germline V lookup: CDR1 ENHRY, CDR2 SYGVKD. CDR3 sequence: CAITAAGAPDTQYF. As DNA, the CDR3 is TGTGCCATCACAGCAGCGGGGGCCCCCGATACGCAGTATTTT.

The rearrangement joins TRBV3-1 to TRBJ2-5; D might be TRBD1 (5 bases). The CDR3 consists of 14 residues. V was pared by 3 bases and J by 1 base, with 9 bases between. CDR1 is LGHDT, CDR2 YNNKEL, per germline (reference sequence). The CDR3 protein is CASSQGQLQETQYF. The CDR3 coding sequence is TGTGCCAGCAGCCAGGGGCAGCTCCAAGAGACCCAGTACTTC.

The chain has TRBV30 and TRBJ1-4; D is perhaps TRBD1 (5 bases). The germline CDR1 and CDR2 sequences are GTSNPN and SVGIG (reference sequence). This CDR3 has 14 amino acids. V was pared by 1 base and J by 8 bases, with 14 bases between. In DNA, the CDR3 is TGTGCCTGGAGTGAGGGAAGGGGTGGAGAAAAACTGTTTTTT. Translation gives CAWSEGRGGEKLFF.

The J gene is TRBJ2-3, the V gene TRBV4-2, with 10 bases that match TRBD2. The CDR3 has 16 residues. The V gene's germline CDR1 is LGHNA and CDR2 YNFKEQ. Germline trimming cut 1 base from V and 6 bases from J; bases unmatched to any gene: 7. The CDR3 loop is CASSQAIAGGQDTQYF. The CDR3 DNA sequence: TGTGCCAGCAGCCAAGCAATAGCGGGGGGCCAGGATACGCAGTATTTT.

This chain links TRBV4-3 with TRBJ1-1; D is unresolved. This CDR3 is 15 amino acids long. V shed 0 bases and J shed 3 bases, with 11 bases lying between them. Germline CDR1 and CDR2: LGHNA and YSLEER. CDR3 sequence (DNA): TGCGCCAGCAGCCAAGATCTACGGTGGGACACTGAAGCTTTCTTT. As protein: CASSQDLRWDTEAFF.

This chain uses TRBV20-1 with TRBJ2-4; no reliable D call. Trimming took off 1 base at V and 0 bases at J, with 10 bases between the two ends. The CDR3 has 15 residues. Germline V gives CDR1 DFQATT, CDR2 SNEGSKA (reference sequence). CDR3 amino acids: CSARGLDLAKNIQYF. DNA of the CDR3: TGCAGTGCTAGAGGCCTGGATCTAGCCAAAAACATTCAGTACTTC.

The chain couples TRBV6-5 to TRBJ1-6; 11 nucleotides match TRBD1. Looked up from germline, CDR1 is MNHEY and CDR2 is SVGAGI. The CDR3 has 16 amino acids. The J segment lost 10 bases and the V segment lost 1 base, leaving 6 bases of the junction unmatched. CDR3 nucleotide sequence: TGTGCCAGCAGTTACTATTCGGACAGGGGGCAATCACCCCTCCACTTT. Its protein product is CASSYYSDRGQSPLHF.

The chain has TRBV11-2 and TRBJ1-5; 7 nucleotides line up with TRBD1. Germline CDR1 SGHAT, CDR2 FQNNGV. Germline trimming cut 5 bases from V and 6 bases from J; bases unmatched to any gene: 4. The length of the CDR3 is 13 residues. CDR3 coding DNA: TGTGCCAGCAGCCTCAGGGGGGGTCAGCCCCAGCATTTT. As protein: CASSLRGGQPQHF.

This chain connects TRBV20-1 to TRBJ1-5; 9 bases map to TRBD1. The CDR3 is made up of 14 amino acids. CDR1 and CDR2 from the germline V gene are DFQATT and SNEGSKA (reference sequence). V lost 5 bases, J lost 5 bases, and 7 bases stayed unmatched. The CDR3 protein is CSAFATGGDQPQHF. Here the CDR3 DNA reads TGCAGTGCTTTCGCGACAGGGGGGGATCAGCCCCAGCATTTT.

The chain joins TRBV20-1 to TRBJ1-1, with 7 bases matching TRBD1. Looked up from germline, CDR1 is DFQATT and CDR2 is SNEGSKA (reference sequence). With V trimmed by 3 bases and J by 1 base, 11 bases remained unmatched. The CDR3 sequence is 16 residues long. CDR3 sequence reads: CSASLDQGVTNTEAFF. The CDR3 DNA is TGCAGTGCTAGTCTCGACCAGGGGGTTACGAACACTGAAGCTTTCTTT.

The rearrangement links TRBV4-3 to TRBJ2-2, with D perhaps matching TRBD1 (6 bases). Germline CDR1 reads LGHNA; CDR2 reads YSLEER. The V gene lost 3 bases and the J gene lost 4 bases, with 15 bases spanning the gap. The CDR3 is 16 residues long. The CDR3 reads CASSHRGGQSTGELFF. The CDR3 DNA reads as TGCGCCAGCAGCCACCGGGGCGGACAGAGCACCGGGGAGCTGTTTTTT.

The J gene is TRBJ2-7, the V gene TRBV5-6, with TRBD2 matching over 11 bases. CDR1 SGHDT and CDR2 YYEEEE come from the germline V gene. V was pared by 5 bases and J by 4 bases, with 8 bases of the junction left unmatched. This CDR3 contains 15 residues. This CDR3 reads CASSSPGLAVYEQYF. CDR3 DNA sequence: TGTGCCAGCAGTTCTCCGGGACTAGCGGTTTACGAGCAGTACTTC.

The chain employs TRBV25-1 and TRBJ2-7; D is ambiguous. Germline V CDR1 and CDR2: MGHDK, SYGVNS. CDR3 length equals 11 residues. Trimming cost V 8 bases and J 5 bases, with 10 bases left between them. CDR3 sequence reads: CASRLTHEQYF. In nucleotides, the CDR3 is TGTGCCAGCCGCCTTACCCACGAGCAGTACTTC.

CDR3 nucleotide sequence: TGTGCCGTATCGGACCTCTCCTACAATGAGCAGTTCTTC. This sequence encodes CAVSDLSYNEQFF. The rearrangement joins TRBV28 to TRBJ2-1; D is unclear. Trimming shortened V by 11 bases and J by 0 bases, and 11 bases separated the two germline ends. The CDR3 consists of 13 residues. Per germline, CDR1 MDHEN and CDR2 SYDVKM.

The gene calls are TRBV6-4 and TRBJ2-4; tentatively, D is TRBD1 (6 bases). The ends were cut back, 10 bases at V and 0 bases at J, with 13 bases in the middle. Germline V gene sequence: CDR1 MRHNA, CDR2 SNTAGT. The CDR3 has 14 residues. CDR3 in DNA: TGTGCCACGTTCCGAGGGGGAGCCAAAAACATTCAGTACTTC. Amino acids: CATFRGGAKNIQYF.